The 3 T cell receptor beta chains presented below share a single source sample, sequenced in a study of beta chain features in type 1 diabetes. All of the isolated RNA was reverse transcribed, so expressed TCRB transcripts were sequenced. The data were produced by immunoSEQ multiplex PCR, yet TCRdb's version contains in-frame clones alone and is incomplete. This sample carries about 360,000 clones, around an eighth of them seen once, and the ten largest clones take around 0.02%. The material sequenced was naive CD4+ T cells from blood. These receptor sequences come from a man aged 18 to 29 in good health.

In this sample, this clone turned up a few times. This chain joins TRBV4-2 and TRBJ2-5, with 9 bases aligning to TRBD2. With V trimmed by 4 bases and J by 3 bases, 6 bases remained unmatched. The CDR3 runs to 15 residues. Per the germline V gene, CDR1 is LGHNA and CDR2 is YNFKEQ. The CDR3 DNA follows: TGTGCCAGCAGCCTTGGGGTAGCGGGGGAAGAGACCCAGTACTTC. Its translation is CASSLGVAGEETQYF.

This clone has a handful of counts. This chain uses TRBV4-3 with TRBJ2-1; the match to TRBD2 covers 9 bases. The V gene's germline CDR1 is LGHNA and CDR2 YSLEER. The ends lost 0 bases at V and 4 bases at J; junction bases unmatched: 4. The CDR3 is 16 residues long. The CDR3 region is CASSQDWRGGYNEQFF. The CDR3 DNA reads TGCGCCAGCAGCCAAGATTGGCGGGGGGGATACAATGAGCAGTTCTTC.

The chain couples TRBV6-5 to TRBJ2-5; 10 bases align to TRBD2. The CDR3 has 16 amino acids. Germline CDR1 MNHEY, CDR2 SVGAGI. V dropped 4 bases and J dropped 1; count of bases not matched to a gene: 6. CDR3 region: CASSSLSGGVQETQYF. CDR3 coding DNA: TGTGCCAGCAGTTCCCTCAGCGGGGGGGTCCAAGAGACCCAGTACTTC.